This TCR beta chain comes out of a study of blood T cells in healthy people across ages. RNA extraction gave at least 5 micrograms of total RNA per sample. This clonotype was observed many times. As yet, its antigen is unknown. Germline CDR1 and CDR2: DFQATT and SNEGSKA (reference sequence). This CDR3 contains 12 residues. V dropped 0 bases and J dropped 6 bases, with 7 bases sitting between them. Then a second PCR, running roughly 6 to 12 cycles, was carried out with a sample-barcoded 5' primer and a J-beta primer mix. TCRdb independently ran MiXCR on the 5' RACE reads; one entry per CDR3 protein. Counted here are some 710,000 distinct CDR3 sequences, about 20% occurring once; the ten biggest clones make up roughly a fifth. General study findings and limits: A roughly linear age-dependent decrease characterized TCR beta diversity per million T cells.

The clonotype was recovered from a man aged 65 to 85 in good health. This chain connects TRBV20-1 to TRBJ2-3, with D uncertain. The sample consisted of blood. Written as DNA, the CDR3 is TGCAGTGCTAGAGACGAATCTGATACGCAGTATTTT. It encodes CSARDESDTQYF.